This T cell receptor (beta chain) derives from a study of tumor-infiltrating lymphocytes in glioblastoma multiforme. General study results and limits: The T cells in this sample were not sorted into functional subsets.

TCRB libraries came from RNA via three nested multiplex PCR rounds. A C-beta primer primed TCRB cDNA from approximately 0.5 ug RNA. TCRdb ran MiXCR on the multiplex PCR reads and lists one entry per CDR3 protein. The sample contains around 30,000 distinct CDR3 sequences, more than 55% of which appear only once. Germline trimming cut 0 bases from V and 1 base from J; bases unmatched to any gene: 6. The germline V gene encodes CDR1 LGHNA and CDR2 YNFKEQ. The CDR3 loop spans 17 amino acids. Only one count was recorded for this clonotype. What it binds is not known. This clone may be a read error of a much larger clone one base away. Given the absence of the conserved phenylalanine or tryptophan at the CDR3 end, a read error is likely.

The chain combines TRBV4-2 with TRBJ2-4; 7 nucleotides match TRBD2. The TCR originated in a male donor with glioblastoma. The sample comprised brain tumor tissue. The CDR3 is CASSQDGGSGAKNIQYL. Here the CDR3 DNA reads TGTGCCAGCAGCCAAGACGGGGGGAGCGGGGCCAAAAACATTCAGTACCTC.